The 18 T cell receptor beta chains given below trace back to one sample, sequenced in a study of cytomegalovirus exposure and HLA in healthy donors. 60 Vbeta and 13 Jbeta primers were used in PCR. Sequencing used immunoSEQ multiplex PCR; TCRdb keeps in-frame clones, though not all of them. This repertoire shows 100,000 to 150,000 clones, around three quarters found once; its top ten account for around 3%. The specimen sequenced was PBMCs. The receptors were gathered from a woman between 45 and 65 years old in good health and CMV-seronegative.

This rearrangement joins TRBV6-5 to TRBJ2-7; TRBD1 might be the D (6 bases). V lost 6 bases and J 3 bases, leaving 15 bases between the germline ends. Germline CDR1 and CDR2: MNHEY and SVGAGI. The CDR3 has 14 amino acids. In DNA form, the CDR3 reads TGTGCCAGCAGCCTAGGGGGAGTGAGCTACGAGCAGTACTTC. This sequence encodes CASSLGGVSYEQYF.

The table lists this clone with a count of one. The gene calls are TRBV5-1 and TRBJ1-4; unclear D gene. V shed 2 bases and J shed 5 bases, with 16 bases lying between them. CDR1 SGHRS and CDR2 YFSETQ come from the germline V gene. There are 16 residues in the CDR3. CDR3 sequence reads: CASSFAVEGRNEKLFF. The DNA of the CDR3 is TGCGCCAGCAGCTTCGCGGTAGAGGGTCGGAATGAAAAACTGTTTTTT.

The chain carries TRBV7-6 and TRBJ2-1; D gene unclear. The CDR3 totals 15 residues. The V gene's germline CDR1 is SGHVS and CDR2 FNYEAQ. Trimming removed 0 bases at V and 2 bases at J, with 8 bases between. The CDR3 DNA reads TGTGCCAGCAGCTTAGCGGCCAGTCCCTACAATGAGCAGTTCTTC. It encodes CASSLAASPYNEQFF.

The V gene is TRBV9, the J gene TRBJ2-7, with 7 bases fitting TRBD1. V lost 3 bases and J lost 0; bases outside the gene matches: 3. Germline V gene lookup returns CDR1 SGDLS and CDR2 YYNGEE. The CDR3 has 14 residues. CDR3 loop: CASSEGASSYEQYF. CDR3 bases: TGTGCCAGCAGCGAGGGGGCAAGCTCCTACGAGCAGTACTTC.

This chain connects TRBV28 to TRBJ2-7; D possibly corresponds to TRBD1 (5 bases). The CDR3 runs to 15 residues. The germline CDR1 and CDR2 sequences are MDHEN and SYDVKM. Trimming shortened V by 2 bases and J by 5 bases, and 16 bases separated the two germline ends. The CDR3 DNA reads as TGTGCCAGCAGTTTACAGGGTACTATTGGGGACGAGCAGTACTTC. Residues: CASSLQGTIGDEQYF.

This sequence joins TRBV5-1 and TRBJ1-1; D perhaps matches TRBD1 (5 bases). The CDR3 contains 13 residues. Germline V gene lookup returns CDR1 SGHRS and CDR2 YFSETQ. V lost 0 bases and J lost 7, with 10 bases in between. CDR3 sequence reads: CASSLAGLGEAFF. The DNA of the CDR3 is TGCGCCAGCAGCTTGGCAGGGTTGGGTGAAGCTTTCTTT.

This rearrangement joins TRBV6-5 to TRBJ1-5; 8 bases align to TRBD1. The CDR3 has 15 residues. The V gene end was trimmed by 6 bases and the J gene end by 2 bases; junction bases not matched to a gene: 6. The germline CDR1 and CDR2 sequences are MNHEY and SVGAGI. The CDR3 nucleotides are TGTGCCAGCAGACGGACAGGGATGGGCAATCAGCCCCAGCATTTT. Amino acids: CASRRTGMGNQPQHF.

V is TRBV5-4 and J is TRBJ2-2; 9 bases line up with TRBD1. The J segment lost 4 bases and the V segment lost 2 bases, leaving 3 bases of the junction unmatched. Germline V CDR1 and CDR2: SGHNT, YYREEE (reference sequence). The CDR3 runs to 15 residues. DNA of the CDR3: TGTGCCAGCAGCTTAGGACAGGGGAGCACCGGGGAGCTGTTTTTT. It translates to CASSLGQGSTGELFF.

This clone was recorded a few times. This chain links TRBV7-9 with TRBJ2-5, with 10 bases aligning to TRBD1. The CDR3 has 15 amino acids. With 4 bases clipped from V and 3 bases from J, the junction kept 5 bases outside the gene matches. The germline V gene encodes CDR1 SEHNR and CDR2 FQNEAQ (reference sequence). The CDR3 here is CASSSGQGSEETQYF. DNA for the CDR3: TGTGCCAGCAGCTCGGGACAGGGGTCCGAAGAGACCCAGTACTTC.

The V call is TRBV5-4, the J call TRBJ1-2; TRBD1 matches 7 bases. This CDR3 contains 16 residues. V lost 4 bases and J lost 6; bases outside the gene matches: 15. The germline CDR1 and CDR2 sequences are SGHNT and YYREEE (reference sequence). The CDR3 DNA sequence: TGTGCCAGCAGCCCACTCCCAGCGACAGGGAGGAATGGCTACACCTTC. As protein: CASSPLPATGRNGYTF.

Turning to this clone: One end of the junction fails to match germline, which may point to a read error. The chain combines TRBV7-9 with TRBJ1-2; maybe TRBD1 (6 bases). The germline CDR1 and CDR2 sequences are SEHNR and FQNEAQ (reference sequence). There are 12 residues in the CDR3. The CDR3 protein is CSSSPTGFGYTF. The CDR3 nucleotides read TGTTCCAGCAGTCCTACAGGGTTCGGCTACACCTTC.

The chain recombines TRBV27 with TRBJ2-5, with 12 positions matching TRBD2. The germline gives CDR1 MNHEY, CDR2 SMNVEV (reference sequence). The CDR3 is made up of 15 amino acids. J lost 11 bases, V lost 2 bases, and 9 bases had no gene match. The CDR3 loop is CASSLRLAGVGEQYF. Written as DNA, the CDR3 is TGTGCCAGCAGTTTAAGACTAGCGGGAGTGGGTGAGCAGTACTTC.

The chain is built from TRBV28 and TRBJ2-7; D is possibly TRBD1 (5 bases). Deletions cut 4 bases from V and 3 bases from J, with 10 bases between. Germline CDR1 reads MDHEN; CDR2 reads SYDVKM. The length of the CDR3 is 13 residues. The CDR3 loop reads CASSSPGIYEQYF. The CDR3 bases are TGTGCCAGCAGTTCTCCAGGGATCTACGAGCAGTACTTC.

This sequence joins TRBV5-4 and TRBJ1-1; tentatively, D is TRBD1 (5 bases). The CDR3 totals 14 residues. Germline V gene sequence: CDR1 SGHNT, CDR2 YYREEE (reference sequence). V lost 3 bases, J lost 4 bases, and 13 bases lay in between. The CDR3 DNA is TGTGCCAGCAGCTACCGGGGGGAAGGCACTGAAGCTTTCTTT. Protein: CASSYRGEGTEAFF.

The chain couples TRBV7-2 to TRBJ1-5; 8 positions agree with TRBD1. The CDR3 sequence is 13 residues long. Per the germline V gene, CDR1 is SGHTA and CDR2 is FQGNSA. V shed 5 bases and J 6 bases; nucleotides not matched to a gene: 3. The CDR3 DNA follows: TGTGCCAGCAGCGCCGACAGGGGTCAGCCCCAGCATTTT. This sequence encodes CASSADRGQPQHF.

This clone was observed a few times. The genes are TRBV7-3 and TRBJ2-2; D might be TRBD1 (5 bases). Per germline, CDR1 SGHTA and CDR2 FQGTGA. The CDR3 loop spans 13 amino acids. Trimming pared 2 bases from V and 5 bases from J, leaving 6 bases between. CDR3 protein: CASSLQGTGELFF. The CDR3 DNA reads as TGTGCCAGCAGCTTACAGGGAACCGGGGAGCTGTTTTTT.

V usage is TRBV6-6 and J usage is TRBJ1-4; 7 bases align to TRBD1. Germline values: CDR1 MNHNY, CDR2 SVGAGI (reference sequence). CDR3 length: 15 residues. V lost 2 bases to trimming and J lost 3 bases; unmatched junction nucleotides: 3. CDR3 DNA: TGTGCCAGCAGTTACCTGGGGACAGCTAATGAAAAACTGTTTTTT. Its translation is CASSYLGTANEKLFF.

This sequence joins TRBV29-1 and TRBJ1-3; the D gene is possibly TRBD1 (5 bases). V dropped 0 bases and J dropped 3 bases, with 12 bases sitting between them. The CDR3 spans 15 residues. CDR1 and CDR2 (germline): SQVTM, ANQGSEA. CDR3 in DNA: TGCAGCGTTGAAGATGGGGGGTTCATTGGAAACACCATATATTTT. It codes for CSVEDGGFIGNTIYF.